The source of this TCR beta chain is a study of cytomegalovirus exposure and HLA in healthy donors. Findings and limits, study-wide: Cytomegalovirus status, reportedly, was diagnosed with high specificity and sensitivity by the classifier. Cytomegalovirus-associated status was assigned to some 160 TCR beta chains.

Comments on this clone: Antigen: not known.

Trimming cost V 3 bases and J 4 bases; bases outside gene matches: 6. Germline loops: CDR1 SGHNT, CDR2 YYREEE (reference sequence). CDR3 size: 14 residues. Profiled with immunoSEQ multiplex PCR; TCRdb holds only in-frame clones, not every one. The table lists 120,000 or so clones, 86% of them singletons. The clonotype was recovered from a young man in good health and CMV-seronegative. Sequenced material: PBMCs. The V gene is TRBV5-4, the J gene TRBJ1-2, with 7 positions matching TRBD1. The CDR3 DNA sequence: TGTGCCAGCAGCTCAGGCTCAGGGGGCTATGGCTACACCTTC. This encodes CASSSGSGGYGYTF.